This T cell receptor (beta chain) was captured in a study of blood T cells in healthy people across ages (dated by TCRdb to the mid-2010s). Describing the broader study: In model experiments, roughly one uniquely barcoded TCR beta cDNA molecule per two T cells was captured by template switching. To track age-related changes in TCR beta repertoire diversity, the study relied on deep sequencing normalized with unique cDNA molecular identifiers. Four age groups were formed from the donors: young (average approximately 16 years), middle-aged (around 37), aged (about 68) and long-lived (around 80). To avoid experimental bias, donors of different ages were spread randomly across the sequencing lanes. Using the same blood draw, the study looked at two additional independent replicas of 1 million unique cDNA reads for two donors, one aged 18 to 30 and the other aged 80 or older. On the study overall, not on this receptor specifically: Because donor CMV infection status was unknown, age-related changes in expanded clonotypes were potentially confounded. The long-lived group showed more naive CD4+ T cells, fewer expanded clones and increased TCR diversity than the aged group, suggesting age selection. A strong correlation was found between observed TCR beta diversity and the percentage of naive T cells measured by flow cytometry. Conclusive comparison of naive and antigen-experienced compartments was prevented by the profiling of bulk unsorted PBMCs. Estimates of total diversity based on one million sequenced T cells were considered lower bounds and underestimates. Observed TCR beta diversity per million T cells fell roughly linearly with age, and a significant reduction was already apparent by age around 40.

V is cut by 3 bases and J by 7 bases, and the space between the germline ends is 13 bases. CDR1 and CDR2 were assigned from the germline V gene as MDHEN and SYDVKM. From its cysteine to its phenylalanine, the CDR3 spans 13 amino acids. Of all the DNA, just the CDR3 is kept, 39 bases in frame from base 1. Libraries were constructed by 5' RACE. The data were produced on an Illumina HiSeq 2500. A second about 7 to 12 cycle PCR used a sample-barcoded 5' primer and a J-beta primer mix. A unique molecular identifier was introduced onto each TCR beta cDNA molecule by a template-switch 5' adaptor carrying 12 random nucleotides. Each sample yielded at least 2.5 million CDR3-containing paired-end reads. The Mint cDNA synthesis kit, primed by a TRBC-specific oligonucleotide, was used to synthesize first-strand cDNA from all RNA. All cDNA was treated with uracil-DNA glycosylase and then went through a first 18-cycle PCR with the universal primers M1SS and BC2_uni_R. In the authors' own workflow: Each sample was normalized by randomly selecting 1 million high-quality reads, each carrying a distinct molecular identifier. Instead of being binned into consensus sequences, reads with shared molecular identifiers were discarded. CDR3 identification, clonotype clustering and error correction used MiTCR with a Q25 quality threshold and the strictest error-elimination algorithm. A nonparametric unseen species model with Euler transformation was used to estimate a lower bound on total TCR beta diversity. The public reads were reanalyzed by TCRdb: fastp trimming at Q25, MiXCR alignment, in-frame beta chains only. Merged by CDR3 protein, the rows form single entries marked with the most common genes and DNA. The V and J calls were determined by TCRdb, not by the authors. The sample table lists under 800,000 distinct CDR3 sequences, around 46% of them with a count of one. The top ten clonotypes cover 20% to 25% of the sample.

Donors were about 36 systemically healthy Caucasian individuals from Russia aged roughly 6 to 95 years. Each donor gave ten milliliters of peripheral blood, drawn into EDTA-treated Vacutainer tubes. Ficoll-Paque density-gradient centrifugation was used to isolate PBMCs, with at least 6 million per sample. Total RNA, at least 6 micrograms per sample, was extracted from PBMCs with Trizol reagent. Naive CD45RAhigh/CD27high T cell percentages were measured by flow cytometry on a PBMC aliquot from every donor. About this clonotype: The antigen it recognizes is unknown. Base qualities were left out, and no much larger clone turns up one base away.

This clonotype was obtained from a woman aged 55-75 years in good health. The rearranged chain carries TRBV28 and TRBJ2-7; the D region possibly corresponds to TRBD2 (5 bases align). The sequenced sample consisted of blood. The nucleotide sequence reads TGTGCCAGCAGTTTTACACCTTCGGGGGAGCAGTACTTC. This yields the protein CASSFTPSGEQYF.